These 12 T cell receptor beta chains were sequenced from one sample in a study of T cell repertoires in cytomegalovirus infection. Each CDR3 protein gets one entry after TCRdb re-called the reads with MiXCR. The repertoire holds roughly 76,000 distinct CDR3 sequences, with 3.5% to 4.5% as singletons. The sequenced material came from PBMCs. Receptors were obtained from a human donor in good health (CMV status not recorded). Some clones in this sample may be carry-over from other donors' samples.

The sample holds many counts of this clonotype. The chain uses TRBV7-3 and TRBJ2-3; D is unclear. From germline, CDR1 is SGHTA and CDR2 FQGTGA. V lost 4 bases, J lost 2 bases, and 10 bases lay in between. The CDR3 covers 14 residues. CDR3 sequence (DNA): TGTGCCAGCAGCTCCGGGTCCTTCACAGATACGCAGTATTTT. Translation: CASSSGSFTDTQYF. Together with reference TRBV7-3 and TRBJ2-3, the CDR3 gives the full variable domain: GAGVSQTPSNKVTEKGKYVELRCDPISGHTALYWYRQSLGQGPEFLIYFQGTGAADDSGLPNDRFFAVRPEGSVSTLKIQRTERGDSAVYLCASSSGSFTDTQYFGPGTRLTVL.

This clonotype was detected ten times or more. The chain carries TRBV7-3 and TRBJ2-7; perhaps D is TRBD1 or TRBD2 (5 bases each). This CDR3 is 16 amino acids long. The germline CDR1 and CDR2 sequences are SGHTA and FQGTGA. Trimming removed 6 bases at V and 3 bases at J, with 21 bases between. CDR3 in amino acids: CASSSVMGTDHYEQYF. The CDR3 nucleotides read TGTGCCAGCAGTTCAGTTATGGGGACGGACCACTACGAGCAGTACTTC.

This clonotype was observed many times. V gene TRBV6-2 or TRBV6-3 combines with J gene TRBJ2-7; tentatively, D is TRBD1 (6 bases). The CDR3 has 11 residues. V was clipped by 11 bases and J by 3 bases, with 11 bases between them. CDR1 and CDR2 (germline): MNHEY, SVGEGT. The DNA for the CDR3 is TGTGCCGTAGAACAGGGCTACGAGCAGTACTTC. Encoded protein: CAVEQGYEQYF.

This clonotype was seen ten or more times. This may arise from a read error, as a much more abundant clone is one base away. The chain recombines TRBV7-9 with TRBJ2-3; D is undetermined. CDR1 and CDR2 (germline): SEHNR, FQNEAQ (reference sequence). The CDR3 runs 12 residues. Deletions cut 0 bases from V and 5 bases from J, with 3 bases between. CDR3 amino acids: CASSLAEDTQYF. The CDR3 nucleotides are TGTGCCAGCAGCTTAGCAGAAGATACGCAGTATTTT.

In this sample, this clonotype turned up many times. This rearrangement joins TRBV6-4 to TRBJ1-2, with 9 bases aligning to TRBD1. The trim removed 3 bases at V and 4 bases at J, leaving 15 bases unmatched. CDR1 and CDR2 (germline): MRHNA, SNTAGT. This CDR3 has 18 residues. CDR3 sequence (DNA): TGTGCCAGCAGTGAGACACCGGGACAGGGCTTGGGTGGCTATGGCTACACCTTC. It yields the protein CASSETPGQGLGGYGYTF.

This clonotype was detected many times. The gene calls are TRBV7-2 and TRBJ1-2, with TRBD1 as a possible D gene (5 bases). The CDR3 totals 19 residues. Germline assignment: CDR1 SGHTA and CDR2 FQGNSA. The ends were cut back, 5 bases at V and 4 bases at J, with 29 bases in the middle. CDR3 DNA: TGTGCCAGCAGCCCTCGAGCGGGACGGCACGTCCAGCGAAGCTATGGCTACACCTTC. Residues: CASSPRAGRHVQRSYGYTF.

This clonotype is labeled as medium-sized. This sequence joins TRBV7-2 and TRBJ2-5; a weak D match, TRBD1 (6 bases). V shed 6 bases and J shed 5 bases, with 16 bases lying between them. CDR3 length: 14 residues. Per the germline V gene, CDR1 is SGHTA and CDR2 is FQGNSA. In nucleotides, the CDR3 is TGTGCCAGCAGAAACGGACAGTCAAGGGAGACCCAGTACTTC. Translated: CASRNGQSRETQYF.

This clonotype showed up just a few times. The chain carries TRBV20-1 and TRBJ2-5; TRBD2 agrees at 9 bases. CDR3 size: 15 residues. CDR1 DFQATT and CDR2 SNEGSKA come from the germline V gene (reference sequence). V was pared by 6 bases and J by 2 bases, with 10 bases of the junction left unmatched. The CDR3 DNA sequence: TGCAGTGCCCCTTCTCTAGCGGGGTCGCAAGAGACCCAGTACTTC. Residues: CSAPSLAGSQETQYF.

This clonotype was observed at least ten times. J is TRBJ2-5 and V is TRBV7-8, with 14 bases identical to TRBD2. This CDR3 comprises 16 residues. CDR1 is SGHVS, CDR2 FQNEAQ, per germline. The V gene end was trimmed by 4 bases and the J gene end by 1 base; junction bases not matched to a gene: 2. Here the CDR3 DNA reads TGTGCCAGCAGCTCGGGACTAGCGGGGGTCCAAGAGACCCAGTACTTC. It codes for CASSSGLAGVQETQYF.

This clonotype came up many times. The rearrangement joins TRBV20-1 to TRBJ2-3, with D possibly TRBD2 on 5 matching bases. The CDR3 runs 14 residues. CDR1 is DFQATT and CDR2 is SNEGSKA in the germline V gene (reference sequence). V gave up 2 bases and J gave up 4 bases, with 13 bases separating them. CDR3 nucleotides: TGCAGTGCTAGATCGGCTAGCCGGGCAGATACGCAGTATTTT. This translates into CSARSASRADTQYF.

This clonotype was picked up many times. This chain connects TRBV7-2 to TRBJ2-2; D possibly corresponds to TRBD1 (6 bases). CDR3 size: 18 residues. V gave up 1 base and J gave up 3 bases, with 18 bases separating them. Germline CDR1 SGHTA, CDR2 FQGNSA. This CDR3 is CASSLDLWAGADTGELFF. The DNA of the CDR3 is TGTGCCAGCAGCTTAGATTTGTGGGCAGGGGCGGACACCGGGGAGCTGTTTTTT.

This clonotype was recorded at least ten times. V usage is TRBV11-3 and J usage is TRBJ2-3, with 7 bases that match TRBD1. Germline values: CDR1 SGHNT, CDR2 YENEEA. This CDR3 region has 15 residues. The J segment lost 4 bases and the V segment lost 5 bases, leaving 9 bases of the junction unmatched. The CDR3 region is CASSRSGTDPDTQYF. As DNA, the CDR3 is TGTGCCAGCAGCCGTTCCGGGACAGATCCAGATACGCAGTATTTT. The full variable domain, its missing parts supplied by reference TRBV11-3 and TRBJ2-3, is EAGVVQSPRYKIIEKKQPVAFWCNPISGHNTLYWYLQNLGQGPELLIRYENEEAVDDSQLPKDRFSAERLKGVDSTLKIQPAELGDSAVYLCASSRSGTDPDTQYFGPGTRLTVL.